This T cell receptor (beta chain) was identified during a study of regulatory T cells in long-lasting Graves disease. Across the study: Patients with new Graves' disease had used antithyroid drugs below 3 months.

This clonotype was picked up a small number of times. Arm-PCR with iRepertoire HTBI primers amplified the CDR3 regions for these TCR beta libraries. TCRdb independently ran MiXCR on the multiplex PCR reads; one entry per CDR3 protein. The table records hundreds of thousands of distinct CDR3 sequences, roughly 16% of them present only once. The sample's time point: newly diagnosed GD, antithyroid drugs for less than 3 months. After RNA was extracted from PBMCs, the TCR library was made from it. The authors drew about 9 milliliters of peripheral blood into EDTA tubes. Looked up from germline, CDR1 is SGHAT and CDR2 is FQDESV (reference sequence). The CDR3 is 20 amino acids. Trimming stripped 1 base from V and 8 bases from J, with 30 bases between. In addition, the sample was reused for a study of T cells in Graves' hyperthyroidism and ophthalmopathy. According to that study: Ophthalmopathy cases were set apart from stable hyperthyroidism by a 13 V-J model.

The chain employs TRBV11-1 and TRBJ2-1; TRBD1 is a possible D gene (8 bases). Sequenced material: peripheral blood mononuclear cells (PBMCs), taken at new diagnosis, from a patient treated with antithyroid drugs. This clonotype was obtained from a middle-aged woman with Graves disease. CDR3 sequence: CASSLGQGRVSEGRSDEQFF. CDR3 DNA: TGTGCCAGCAGCTTAGGACAGGGGAGGGTTTCAGAAGGTCGGTCGGATGAGCAGTTCTTC. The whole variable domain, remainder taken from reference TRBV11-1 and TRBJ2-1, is EAEVAQSPRYKITEKSQAVAFWCDPISGHATLYWYRQILGQGPELLVQFQDESVVDDSQLPKDRFSAERLKGVDSTLKIQPAELGDSAMYLCASSLGQGRVSEGRSDEQFFGPGTRLTVL.